These 16 T cell receptor beta chains were all obtained from the same sample, sequenced in a study of monozygotic twins with inflammatory bowel disease. Using the 5' RACE reads, TCRdb records one entry per CDR3 protein without DNA. The listing contains 440,000 or so distinct CDR3 sequences. The sample consisted of blood. These receptors all stem from a human donor with ulcerative colitis or Crohn's disease, or a healthy co-twin of an affected twin (not recorded which).

J is TRBJ2-5 and V is TRBV5-1. The length of the CDR3 is 16 residues. Germline V gives CDR1 SGHRS, CDR2 YFSETQ. This CDR3 is CASSLAAVGYQETQYF.

The CDR3 protein is CASSLTGGAYNEQFF. The chain uses TRBV5-8 and TRBJ2-1; the TCRdb D gene call, TRBD1, has no DNA to confirm it. The V gene's germline CDR1 is SGHTS and CDR2 YDEGEE. This CDR3 is 15 amino acids long.

The genes are TRBV5-4 and TRBJ1-2; the D gene TCRdb calls, TRBD1, cannot be checked with no DNA. The germline CDR1 and CDR2 sequences are SGHNT and YYREEE (reference sequence). The CDR3 loop spans 16 amino acids. The CDR3 is CASSPRPNDRTYGYTF.

The chain couples TRBV7-9 to TRBJ1-2; checking the TCRdb D call of TRBD1 is not possible without DNA. The V gene's germline CDR1 is SEHNR and CDR2 FQNEAQ (reference sequence). The CDR3 is 17 amino acids. The CDR3 reads CASSSDRGPASIYGYTF. Based on the CDR3 plus reference TRBV7-9 and TRBJ1-2, the full variable domain is DTGVSQNPRHKITKRGQNVTFRCDPISEHNRLYWYRQTLGQGPEFLTYFQNEAQLEKSRLLSDRFSAERPKGSFSTLEIQRTEQGDSAMYLCASSSDRGPASIYGYTFGSGTRLTVV.

The V gene is TRBV5-1, the J gene TRBJ1-6; the D call of TRBD1 rests on TCRdb alone, since no DNA is present to check it. The CDR3 loop spans 15 amino acids. Germline assignment: CDR1 SGHRS and CDR2 YFSETQ. This CDR3 reads CASTRDTQRNSPLHF.

The chain joins TRBV7-2 to TRBJ2-7; TCRdb picks TRBD1, but there is no DNA to check that call. In germline, CDR1 is SGHTA, CDR2 FQGNSA. CDR3 length equals 14 residues. The CDR3 region is CASSTGTGTYEQYF.

The chain uses TRBV4-3 and TRBJ1-1; TCRdb returns TRBD1, unconfirmable since there is no DNA. Germline CDR1 and CDR2: LGHNA and YSLEER. The CDR3 covers 14 residues. CDR3 sequence reads: CASSQDSGGSEAFF.

J is TRBJ2-7 and V is TRBV10-1; TCRdb's assignment of TRBD1 cannot be checked, as there is no DNA. This CDR3 spans 15 amino acids. The germline CDR1 and CDR2 sequences are WNHNN and SYGVQD (reference sequence). This CDR3 is CASSDVGQGSYEQYF.

This sequence joins TRBV25-1 and TRBJ2-3. This CDR3 has 13 residues. Germline assignment: CDR1 MGHDK and CDR2 SYGVNS. The CDR3 region is CASSVGFVDTQYF. The full variable domain, with the rest looked up from reference TRBV25-1 and TRBJ2-3, is EADIYQTPRYLVIGTGKKITLECSQTMGHDKMYWYQQDPGMELHLIHYSYGVNSTEKGDLSSESTVSRIRTEHFPLTLESARPSHTSQYLCASSVGFVDTQYFGPGTRLTVL.

The chain carries TRBV5-1 and TRBJ1-5; TCRdb returns TRBD1, unconfirmable since there is no DNA. The CDR3 extends over 13 amino acids. Germline V lookup: CDR1 SGHRS, CDR2 YFSETQ. This chain's CDR3 is CASSWSGNQPQHF.

The V and J genes are TRBV4-3 and TRBJ2-7; TCRdb proposes TRBD1, but this gene call is untestable without DNA. CDR1 and CDR2 from the germline V gene are LGHNA and YSLEER. CDR3 length equals 14 residues. CDR3 amino acids: CASSQDRATYEQYF.

V is TRBV9 and J is TRBJ2-6. There are 15 residues in the CDR3. CDR1 and CDR2 from the germline V gene are SGDLS and YYNGEE. CDR3 amino acids: CASSPDLSGANVLTF. Drawing the rest from reference TRBV9 and TRBJ2-6, the complete variable domain is DSGVTQTPKHLITATGQRVTLRCSPRSGDLSVYWYQQSLDQGLQFLIQYYNGEERAKGNILERFSAQQFPDLHSELNLSSLELGDSALYFCASSPDLSGANVLTFGAGSRLTVL.

This chain joins TRBV12-3 or TRBV12-4 and TRBJ2-2; as DNA is missing, the TRBD2 call by TCRdb cannot be tested. This CDR3 spans 17 amino acids. The CDR3 region is CASTITSGGANTGELFF.

The V call is TRBV10-3, the J call TRBJ1-6; checking the TCRdb D call of TRBD1 is not possible without DNA. This CDR3 is built from 14 residues. Germline values: CDR1 ENHRY, CDR2 SYGVKD. This CDR3 is CAISGRDSSSPLHF.

The V and J genes are TRBV18 and TRBJ1-1; TCRdb gives TRBD1 as the D gene, but with no DNA this cannot be confirmed. The CDR3 length is 14 residues. CDR1 and CDR2 (germline): KGHSH, LQKENI. CDR3 residues: CASSEMTGGTEAFF.

The rearrangement joins TRBV7-2 to TRBJ1-1. This CDR3 is built from 16 residues. The germline gives CDR1 SGHTA, CDR2 FQGNSA. This chain's CDR3 is CASSSSGAVVNTEAFF.